The clone carrying this TCR beta chain was seen a few times. V shed 5 bases and J shed 5 bases, with 22 bases lying between them. CDR3 length: 16 residues. Germline CDR1 is DFQATT and CDR2 is SNEGSKA (reference sequence). Carried by each TCR cDNA molecule was a unique molecular identifier. Using its own MiXCR run on the 5' RACE reads, TCRdb lists one record per CDR3 protein. The repertoire includes about 52,000 distinct CDR3 sequences, around 7.7% of them detected once, and approximately 40% sits in the top ten. Time point of the sample: blood at routine non-recurrence follow-up after resection. Whole RNA, isolated from tumor, nontumor lung or frozen PBMC, was sequenced without prior sorting. The source of the sample is a study of spatial heterogeneity in lung cancer. As for the study in general: The donors, fewer than 95 patients with untreated early-stage non-small cell lung cancer, provided the samples.

The rearrangement links TRBV20-1 to TRBJ1-3, with a tentative D call TRBD1 (6 bases). This receptor was identified in a female donor with early-stage non-small cell lung cancer. The starting material was PBMCs, obtained at follow-up. The CDR3 DNA is TGCAGTGCTGGGGACCAGGGACAAACACCAAGAAACACCATATATTTT. Its translation is CSAGDQGQTPRNTIYF.